Following are 15 T cell receptor beta chains from one sample sequenced in a study of identical twins. A single record per CDR3 protein comes from TCRdb applying MiXCR to the 5' RACE reads. The sample holds fewer than 250,000 distinct CDR3 sequences, more than 15% seen once. These sequences were also reported in another study, on T cells expressing NK-cell markers.

Material: CD8+ T cells sorted from blood. The receptors shown here come from a woman aged 18-30 years in good health.

The rearrangement joins TRBV5-1 to TRBJ2-7; no firm D call. The V gene's germline CDR1 is SGHRS and CDR2 YFSETQ. V was trimmed by 0 bases and J by 5 bases, leaving 18 bases between them. The CDR3 is made up of 16 amino acids. The CDR3 is CASSLAITSGRDEQYF. The CDR3, as DNA: TGCGCCAGCAGCTTGGCCATAACTTCCGGTAGGGACGAGCAGTACTTC.

A few counts support this clonotype. The rearrangement uses TRBV12-3 or TRBV12-4 and TRBJ2-7; 7 bases agree with TRBD2. V lost 5 bases to trimming and J lost 7 bases; unmatched junction nucleotides: 14. The CDR3 is made up of 15 amino acids. The CDR3 sequence: CASSVGPLAINEQYF. DNA of the CDR3: TGTGCCAGCAGTGTCGGACCACTAGCGATTAATGAGCAGTACTTC.

This clonotype occurred a few times. This chain links TRBV13 with TRBJ2-1; 7 bases are shared with TRBD2. CDR3 length: 14 residues. V shed 8 bases, J shed 0 bases, and the junction held 4 bases outside the gene matches. The germline CDR1 and CDR2 sequences are PRHDT and FYEKMQ (reference sequence). CDR3 DNA: TGTGCCAGCCGGGACTACAGCTCCTACAATGAGCAGTTCTTC. As protein: CASRDYSSYNEQFF.

The V call is TRBV11-2, the J call TRBJ2-4, with TRBD1 matching 8 bases. The germline V gene has CDR1 SGHAT and CDR2 FQNNGV. Trimming at V came to 3 bases and at J to 2 bases, leaving 3 bases not matched to a gene. This CDR3 is 15 amino acids long. In nucleotides, the CDR3 is TGTGCCAGCAGCTTCCGGGACAGGACCAAAAACATTCAGTACTTC. This encodes CASSFRDRTKNIQYF. Full variable domain (rest looked up from reference TRBV11-2 and TRBJ2-4): EAGVAQSPRYKIIEKRQSVAFWCNPISGHATLYWYQQILGQGPKLLIQFQNNGVVDDSQLPKDRFSAERLKGVDSTLKIQPAKLEDSAVYLCASSFRDRTKNIQYFGAGTRLSVL.

This clonotype has only a few counts. This chain links TRBV20-1 with TRBJ2-7; D gene unclear. Between the trimmed V and J ends, which lost 6 bases and 3 bases, there was a span of 12 bases. Germline loops: CDR1 DFQATT, CDR2 SNEGSKA (reference sequence). The CDR3 covers 12 residues. CDR3: CSATSGSYEQYF. In nucleotides, the CDR3 is TGCAGTGCAACTTCAGGAAGCTACGAGCAGTACTTC.

The chain is built from TRBV30 and TRBJ2-7; D gene ambiguous. Trimming stripped 3 bases from V and 7 bases from J, with 10 bases between. The germline gives CDR1 GTSNPN, CDR2 SVGIG (reference sequence). The CDR3 loop spans 11 amino acids. CDR3 residues: CAWRETTEQYF. The DNA of the CDR3 is TGTGCCTGGAGGGAAACTACGGAGCAGTACTTC.

The chain has TRBV12-3 or TRBV12-4 and TRBJ1-5; 7 nucleotides match TRBD1. The CDR3 contains 14 residues. Germline trimming cut 5 bases from V and 3 bases from J; bases unmatched to any gene: 4. The CDR3 region has the DNA TGTGCCAGCAGTCAAGGGACAGTCAATCAGCCCCAGCATTTT. Translated: CASSQGTVNQPQHF.

CDR3 nucleotides: TGTGCCAGCTACCTCAGGGATTCCTACGAGCAGTACTTC. Protein sequence: CASYLRDSYEQYF. This chain links TRBV12-3 or TRBV12-4 with TRBJ2-7; perhaps TRBD1 as D (5 bases). The CDR3 is made up of 13 amino acids. V dropped 8 bases and J dropped 1 base, with 12 bases sitting between them.

A few counts support this clonotype. This chain uses TRBV10-2 with TRBJ2-7; no firm D call. V shed 0 bases and J shed 3 bases, with 3 bases lying between them. CDR1 and CDR2 from the germline V gene are WSHSY and SAAADI. CDR3 length equals 12 residues. CDR3 DNA sequence: TGCGCCAGCAGTGAGTCCCTCTACGAGCAGTACTTC. Translated, it gives CASSESLYEQYF.

The chain joins TRBV3-1 to TRBJ2-7; 8 bases fit TRBD2. The CDR3 sequence is 14 residues long. V shed 2 bases and J 3 bases; nucleotides not matched to a gene: 3. Germline assignment: CDR1 LGHDT and CDR2 YNNKEL (reference sequence). CDR3 coding DNA: TGTGCCAGCAGCCAACAGCGGGGGCACTACGAGCAGTACTTC. Residues: CASSQQRGHYEQYF.

The chain couples TRBV6-1 to TRBJ1-2, with 7 bases lining up with TRBD1. CDR1 is MNHNS and CDR2 is SASEGT in the germline V gene. There are 14 residues in the CDR3. Trimming took 6 bases from V and 6 from J; bases not matched to a gene: 10. In nucleotides, the CDR3 is TGTGCCAGCAGCAACGACAGGGAAACGGATGGCTACACCTTC. Protein product: CASSNDRETDGYTF.

The chain couples TRBV6-1 to TRBJ2-3; TRBD2 agrees at 8 bases. V was clipped by 8 bases and J by 9 bases; unmatched bases: 13. CDR1 MNHNS and CDR2 SASEGT come from the germline V gene. The CDR3 is 14 amino acids. The CDR3 here is CASEPIAGSETQYF. CDR3 nucleotides: TGTGCCAGCGAGCCAATAGCGGGGAGTGAAACGCAGTATTTT.

This clonotype was counted only a few times. This CDR3 reads CASSLGAGQATYEQYF. The CDR3 DNA reads as TGTGCCAGCAGTTTAGGTGCCGGACAGGCAACCTACGAGCAGTACTTC. The chain carries TRBV27 and TRBJ2-7; the match to TRBD1 covers 7 bases. Germline V gives CDR1 MNHEY, CDR2 SMNVEV (reference sequence). Trimming cost V 2 bases and J 2 bases; bases outside gene matches: 9. This CDR3 region has 16 residues.

In its sample, this clonotype was seen a few times. The rearrangement links TRBV6-5 to TRBJ2-3, with D unresolved. This CDR3 is 13 amino acids long. The germline gives CDR1 MNHEY, CDR2 SVGAGI. The V gene lost 2 bases and the J gene lost 1 base, with 4 bases spanning the gap. CDR3 DNA sequence: TGTGCCAGCAGTTACCCCGGCACAGATACGCAGTATTTT. Protein product: CASSYPGTDTQYF.

The CDR3 reads CASSRGTSREYTQYF. In DNA, the CDR3 is TGTGCCAGCAGCCGAGGGACTAGTAGAGAATATACGCAGTATTTT. This sequence joins TRBV7-9 and TRBJ2-3, with 8 bases identical to TRBD2. Per the germline V gene, CDR1 is SEHNR and CDR2 is FQNEAQ (reference sequence). J gave up 7 bases and V 5 bases, and 11 bases lay outside the gene matches. CDR3 length: 15 residues.